The clone carrying this TCR beta chain was counted at least ten times. This specimen comes from a study of T-cell reconstitution after alpha-beta-depleted transplantation in children. This CDR3 region has 12 residues. Trimming pared 3 bases from V and 5 bases from J, leaving 10 bases between. Germline V gene lookup returns CDR1 SQVTM and CDR2 ANQGSEA. Unique molecular identifiers were incorporated into the prepared TCRbeta library. MiXCR was run by TCRdb on the PCR reads, yielding one entry per CDR3 protein. The sample includes approximately 250,000 distinct CDR3 sequences, 25% seen only once; the top ten take about 2.6%.

The clonotype originates from a girl aged 2 to 10 with Fanconi anemia, due to receive a stem cell transplant. The material sequenced was PBMCs, taken before TCRalphabeta/CD19-depleted stem cell transplant. The rearrangement uses TRBV29-1 and TRBJ2-5, with a weak D call TRBD1 (5 bases). The CDR3 sequence is CSVESGWETQYF. CDR3 DNA: TGCAGCGTTGAGTCAGGGTGGGAGACCCAGTACTTC.